Listed here are 32 T cell receptor beta chains from one sample, sequenced in a study of cytotoxic CD8 clonotypes in ibrutinib-treated CLL. Using immunoSEQ multiplex PCR, the repertoire was profiled, and TCRdb retains in-frame clones only, with some absent. The sample has 55,000 to 85,000 clones, approximately 90% seen once. Sequenced here: PBMCs, sampled after 12 months of ibrutinib treatment. The receptors derive from a human donor with chronic lymphocytic leukemia.

V and J are TRBV30 and TRBJ2-7; D not certain. V lost 0 bases and J 7 bases, leaving 13 bases between the germline ends. Germline-derived CDR1 and CDR2 are GTSNPN and SVGIG (reference sequence). The CDR3 is made up of 13 amino acids. The CDR3 loop reads CAWSVKTAREQYF. In DNA form, the CDR3 reads TGTGCCTGGAGTGTAAAGACTGCCCGTGAGCAGTACTTC.

The chain recombines TRBV7-9 with TRBJ2-2; D is perhaps TRBD1 (6 bases). This CDR3 is 13 amino acids long. V dropped 5 bases and J dropped 5 bases, with 9 bases sitting between them. Germline V gene sequence: CDR1 SEHNR, CDR2 FQNEAQ (reference sequence). The CDR3 spells CASSLQGTGELFF. The CDR3 region has the DNA TGTGCCAGCAGCCTACAGGGTACCGGGGAGCTGTTTTTT.

The chain uses TRBV2 and TRBJ1-3, with a weak D call TRBD1 (6 bases). The V end lost 7 bases, the J end lost 4 bases, and 26 bases lay between the germline ends. This CDR3 spans 18 amino acids. Germline V lookup: CDR1 SNHLY, CDR2 FYNNEI. DNA of the CDR3: TGTGCCAGCACCCGATGGGGCAACAGGGATTCTGTAGGAAACACCATATATTTT. Translating it yields CASTRWGNRDSVGNTIYF.

The chain uses TRBV7-6 and TRBJ2-5, with 7 bases matching TRBD2. Trimming cost V 0 bases and J 7 bases; bases outside gene matches: 14. The CDR3 covers 17 residues. Germline V lookup: CDR1 SGHVS, CDR2 FNYEAQ. CDR3 amino acids: CASSLAGTTSTGGTQYF. CDR3 nucleotide sequence: TGTGCCAGCAGCTTAGCAGGGACTACCTCCACGGGGGGGACCCAGTACTTC.

This clone was seen a single time. The chain has TRBV7-2 and TRBJ1-3, with D perhaps TRBD1 (5 bases). Germline CDR1 SGHTA, CDR2 FQGNSA. This CDR3 contains 15 residues. V was trimmed by 8 bases and J by 0 bases, leaving 14 bases between them. This CDR3 is CASARQRHSGNTIYF. The CDR3 bases are TGTGCCAGCGCGAGACAGCGTCACTCTGGAAACACCATATATTTT.

The rearrangement links TRBV11-1 to TRBJ1-2, with D possibly TRBD1 on 5 matching bases. CDR1 is SGHAT and CDR2 is FQDESV in the germline V gene (reference sequence). The CDR3 length is 12 residues. The V gene lost 3 bases and the J gene lost 5 bases, with 7 bases spanning the gap. As DNA, the CDR3 is TGTGCCAGCAGCTTGAGGGGTTATGGCTACACCTTC. Encoded protein: CASSLRGYGYTF.

The chain has TRBV6-5 and TRBJ1-1, with D maybe TRBD1 (6 bases). The CDR3 length is 15 residues. Trimming shortened V by 3 bases and J by 7 bases, and 18 bases separated the two germline ends. Germline V gene lookup returns CDR1 MNHEY and CDR2 SVGAGI. The CDR3 spells CASSYSQTGTYEAFF. In nucleotides, the CDR3 is TGTGCCAGCAGTTATTCTCAGACAGGAACCTATGAAGCTTTCTTT.

The chain employs TRBV4-2 and TRBJ2-3; 10 bases fit TRBD2. CDR3 length: 20 residues. The V gene's germline CDR1 is LGHNA and CDR2 YNFKEQ. J was trimmed by 3 bases and V by 0 bases; bases with no gene match: 15. The CDR3, as DNA: TGTGCCAGCAGCCAAGACGGAAAGATCACCCTAGCGGGAGTAACAGATACGCAGTATTTT. Protein sequence: CASSQDGKITLAGVTDTQYF.

The rearrangement links TRBV2 to TRBJ2-5; 9 bases line up with TRBD2. This CDR3 region has 15 residues. Germline values: CDR1 SNHLY, CDR2 FYNNEI. V dropped 4 bases and J dropped 5; count of bases not matched to a gene: 8. The CDR3 sequence is CASSVVAGDVETQYF. As DNA, the CDR3 is TGTGCCAGCAGTGTCGTAGCGGGAGATGTGGAGACCCAGTACTTC.

The genes are TRBV5-1 and TRBJ2-7; 7 bases line up with TRBD1. The germline V gene encodes CDR1 SGHRS and CDR2 YFSETQ. V lost 4 bases to trimming and J lost 6 bases; unmatched junction nucleotides: 10. CDR3 length: 14 residues. CDR3 region: CASSPGTASVEQYF. The CDR3 DNA sequence: TGCGCCAGCAGCCCCGGGACAGCCTCCGTCGAGCAGTACTTC.

V usage is TRBV6-5 and J usage is TRBJ1-5; tentatively, D is TRBD1 (5 bases). The CDR3 totals 14 residues. The V end lost 6 bases, the J end lost 0 bases, and 9 bases lay between the germline ends. Germline values: CDR1 MNHEY, CDR2 SVGAGI. The CDR3, as DNA: TGTGCCAGCAGCCCCGGGGGTAGCAATCAGCCCCAGCATTTT. It specifies CASSPGGSNQPQHF.

This rearrangement joins TRBV7-8 to TRBJ2-6, with a possible D match to TRBD2 (6 bases). The CDR3 has 15 amino acids. Germline lookup yields CDR1 SGHVS and CDR2 FQNEAQ. V was shortened by 1 base and J by 3 bases, with 7 bases between the two germline ends. CDR3 in amino acids: CASSLGGGGANVLTF. The CDR3, as DNA: TGTGCCAGCAGCTTAGGGGGAGGTGGGGCCAACGTCCTGACTTTC.

The V and J genes are TRBV7-9 and TRBJ1-5; a possible D gene is TRBD1 (5 bases). Trimming left V 1 base short and J 0 bases short, with 7 bases between. The CDR3 spans 15 residues. Germline CDR1 is SEHNR and CDR2 is FQNEAQ (reference sequence). The CDR3 here is CASSLGGYSNQPQHF. In nucleotides, the CDR3 is TGTGCCAGCAGCTTAGGGGGGTATAGCAATCAGCCCCAGCATTTT. Using reference TRBV7-9 and TRBJ1-5 for the parts outside the CDR3, the full variable domain is DTGVSQNPRHKITKRGQNVTFRCDPISEHNRLYWYRQTLGQGPEFLTYFQNEAQLEKSRLLSDRFSAERPKGSFSTLEIQRTEQGDSAMYLCASSLGGYSNQPQHFGDGTRLSIL.

The chain uses TRBV10-1 and TRBJ2-7, with D tentatively TRBD1 (6 bases). This CDR3 has 13 residues. V lost 2 bases to trimming and J lost 7 bases, with 12 bases between them. Germline assignment: CDR1 WNHNN and CDR2 SYGVQD (reference sequence). The CDR3 nucleotides are TGCGCCAGCAGTGAGAGAGGGGGTCGGGAGCAGTACTTC. As protein: CASSERGGREQYF.

The chain has TRBV14 and TRBJ1-5, with D unresolved. The CDR3 loop spans 18 amino acids. V was pared by 0 bases and J by 0 bases, with 15 bases between. Germline assignment: CDR1 SGHDN and CDR2 FVKESK. The CDR3 DNA reads as TGTGCCAGCAGCCAAGATCTTAGGCCGCGGTCTAGCAATCAGCCCCAGCATTTT. Protein sequence: CASSQDLRPRSSNQPQHF. Looking up the rest from reference TRBV14 and TRBJ1-5 gives the full variable domain: EAGVTQFPSHSVIEKGQTVTLRCDPISGHDNLYWYRRVMGKEIKFLLHFVKESKQDESGMPNNRFLAERTGGTYSTLKVQPAELEDSGVYFCASSQDLRPRSSNQPQHFGDGTRLSIL.

The genes are TRBV6-4 and TRBJ2-2, with 13 positions matching TRBD2. Per germline, CDR1 MRHNA and CDR2 SNTAGT. The CDR3 sequence is 19 residues long. Trimming removed 4 bases from V and 1 base from J; junction bases left unmatched: 9. CDR3 sequence: CASSGQSGTSGENTGELFF. The CDR3 DNA sequence: TGTGCCAGCAGTGGCCAATCCGGGACTAGCGGGGAGAACACCGGGGAGCTGTTTTTT.

This chain joins TRBV7-8 and TRBJ2-4; TRBD2 matches at 10 bases. Per the germline V gene, CDR1 is SGHVS and CDR2 is FQNEAQ. There are 15 residues in the CDR3. V lost 2 bases and J lost 8; bases outside the gene matches: 6. CDR3 residues: CASSLLAGGGDIQYF. CDR3 nucleotide sequence: TGTGCCAGCAGCTTATTAGCGGGAGGAGGCGACATTCAGTACTTC.

The V and J genes are TRBV5-1 and TRBJ1-1, with D possibly matching TRBD1 (6 bases). Trimming stripped 2 bases from V and 3 bases from J, with 11 bases between. The CDR3 runs 14 residues. CDR1 is SGHRS, CDR2 YFSETQ, per germline. The CDR3 loop is CASSFRGADTEAFF. In DNA form, the CDR3 reads TGCGCCAGCAGCTTTCGGGGGGCTGACACTGAAGCTTTCTTT.

This rearrangement joins TRBV7-9 to TRBJ1-2; 8 nucleotides match TRBD1. CDR1 is SEHNR and CDR2 is FQNEAQ in the germline V gene (reference sequence). V lost 2 bases, J lost 7 bases, and 9 bases stayed unmatched. The CDR3 sequence is 15 residues long. The CDR3 DNA follows: TGTGCCAGCAGCTTAAGCCCGGACAGGGTCGGTGGCTACACCTTC. It is translated as CASSLSPDRVGGYTF.

The chain carries TRBV30 and TRBJ1-2; 7 bases are a match to TRBD1. Germline V CDR1 and CDR2: GTSNPN, SVGIG (reference sequence). CDR3 length: 16 residues. Trimming removed 1 base from V and 2 bases from J; junction bases left unmatched: 10. Here the CDR3 reads CAWSDKPGQRNYGYTF. As DNA, the CDR3 is TGTGCCTGGAGTGATAAACCGGGACAGCGAAACTATGGCTACACCTTC.

V gene TRBV6-5 combines with J gene TRBJ2-3; 11 bases agree with TRBD2. The CDR3 spans 15 residues. Germline V CDR1 and CDR2: MNHEY, SVGAGI. The trim removed 3 bases at V and 4 bases at J, leaving 3 bases unmatched. The CDR3 nucleotides are TGTGCCAGCAGTTATAGCGGGAGGGCCCCAGATACGCAGTATTTT. It codes for CASSYSGRAPDTQYF.

V usage is TRBV28 and J usage is TRBJ1-4; a weak D match, TRBD1 (5 bases). Germline-derived CDR1 and CDR2 are MDHEN and SYDVKM. The CDR3 has 15 amino acids. V lost 5 bases, J lost 7 bases, and 17 bases lay in between. The DNA for the CDR3 is TGTGCCAGCAGTCTGAGGACCGCGGGGGGTGAAAAACTGTTTTTT. It translates to CASSLRTAGGEKLFF.

The V gene is TRBV15, the J gene TRBJ2-7; TRBD2 agrees at 14 bases. Trimming cost V 0 bases and J 6 bases; bases outside gene matches: 13. Germline V lookup: CDR1 LNHNV, CDR2 YYDKDF (reference sequence). The CDR3 loop spans 19 amino acids. The CDR3 coding sequence is TGTGCCACCAGCAGAGATCTTTCGGAGGGACTAGCGGGAGTCGGCGAGCAGTACTTC. It yields the protein CATSRDLSEGLAGVGEQYF.

The genes are TRBV4-3 and TRBJ2-2; D uncertain. This CDR3 has 15 residues. Germline V CDR1 and CDR2: LGHNA, YSLEER. V lost 1 base and J 6 bases, leaving 12 bases between the germline ends. The CDR3 nucleotides read TGCGCCAGCAGCCAAGTCTTCGAGGCCCCCGGGGAGCTGTTTTTT. Residues: CASSQVFEAPGELFF.

This clone was seen only once. The chain carries TRBV27 and TRBJ1-4, with no clear D. The CDR3 loop spans 13 amino acids. V lost 2 bases and J 5 bases, leaving 6 bases between the germline ends. The germline CDR1 and CDR2 sequences are MNHEY and SMNVEV (reference sequence). The CDR3 DNA follows: TGTGCCAGCAGTTTAACCCGGAATGAAAAACTGTTTTTT. It translates to CASSLTRNEKLFF.

This sequence joins TRBV4-1 and TRBJ2-3; 14 bases are shared with TRBD2. CDR1 is MGHRA and CDR2 is YSYEKL in the germline V gene. The CDR3 has 17 residues. J gave up 7 bases and V 2 bases, and 8 bases lay outside the gene matches. CDR3 amino acids: CASSQPGLAGAAHTQYF. The CDR3 bases are TGCGCCAGCAGCCAACCGGGACTAGCGGGAGCGGCTCATACGCAGTATTTT.

The chain employs TRBV7-9 and TRBJ2-7; 7 bases map to TRBD2. The CDR3 spans 15 residues. Germline V gene sequence: CDR1 SEHNR, CDR2 FQNEAQ (reference sequence). Trimming cost V 1 base and J 7 bases; bases outside gene matches: 10. CDR3 loop: CASSLVSGISGEQYF. The CDR3 bases are TGTGCCAGCAGCTTAGTAAGCGGGATCTCGGGAGAGCAGTACTTC.

The rearrangement links TRBV6-5 to TRBJ1-2; TRBD1 agrees at 10 bases. This CDR3 comprises 14 residues. CDR1 is MNHEY and CDR2 is SVGAGI in the germline V gene. With 5 bases clipped from V and 4 bases from J, the junction kept 4 bases outside the gene matches. The CDR3 region has the DNA TGTGCCAGCAGTAGGGACAGGGGAGGCTATGGCTACACCTTC. Translation gives CASSRDRGGYGYTF.

The chain carries TRBV10-1 and TRBJ2-3; D is uncertain. CDR1 and CDR2 from the germline V gene are WNHNN and SYGVQD (reference sequence). This CDR3 region has 12 residues. V lost 0 bases and J 9 bases, leaving 7 bases between the germline ends. The CDR3 reads CASSESYGTQYF. DNA of the CDR3: TGCGCCAGCAGTGAGTCCTATGGGACGCAGTATTTT.

The rearrangement joins TRBV27 to TRBJ2-3; 7 bases match TRBD2. V gave up 5 bases and J gave up 3 bases; unmatched junction bases: 14. This CDR3 contains 17 residues. Per the germline V gene, CDR1 is MNHEY and CDR2 is SMNVEV (reference sequence). CDR3 coding DNA: TGTGCCAGCAGTGACCGTACTAGCGCTGCGAGGACAGATACGCAGTATTTT. Encoded protein: CASSDRTSAARTDTQYF.

The V and J genes are TRBV7-9 and TRBJ2-7; 7 bases fit TRBD1. Germline V lookup: CDR1 SEHNR, CDR2 FQNEAQ (reference sequence). Germline trimming cut 1 base from V and 5 bases from J; bases unmatched to any gene: 5. The CDR3 spans 14 residues. CDR3 sequence: CASSLEQGPHEQYF. The CDR3 coding sequence is TGTGCCAGCAGCTTAGAACAGGGGCCCCACGAGCAGTACTTC.

The gene calls are TRBV4-1 and TRBJ2-7; a possible D gene is TRBD1 (6 bases). CDR3 size: 15 residues. In germline, CDR1 is MGHRA, CDR2 YSYEKL. Trimming shortened V by 1 base and J by 2 bases, and 12 bases separated the two germline ends. The CDR3 DNA follows: TGCGCCAGCAGCCAAGTGGCAGGGGAGACCTACGAGCAGTACTTC. Translated: CASSQVAGETYEQYF.